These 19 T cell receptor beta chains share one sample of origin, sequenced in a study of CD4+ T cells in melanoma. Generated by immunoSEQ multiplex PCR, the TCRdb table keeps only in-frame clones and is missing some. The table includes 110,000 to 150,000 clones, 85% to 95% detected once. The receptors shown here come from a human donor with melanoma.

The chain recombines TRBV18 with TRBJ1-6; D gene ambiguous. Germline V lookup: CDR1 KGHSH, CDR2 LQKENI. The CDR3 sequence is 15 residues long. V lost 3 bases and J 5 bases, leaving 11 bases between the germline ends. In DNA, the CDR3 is TGTGCCAGCTCACCCTCAGGACGGAATAATTCACCCCTCCACTTT. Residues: CASSPSGRNNSPLHF.

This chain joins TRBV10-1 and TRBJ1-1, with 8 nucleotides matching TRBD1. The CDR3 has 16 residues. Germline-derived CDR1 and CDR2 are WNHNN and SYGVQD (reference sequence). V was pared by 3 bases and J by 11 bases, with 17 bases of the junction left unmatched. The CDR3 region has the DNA TGCGCCAGCAGTGAACCCGTATTGGACAGGGATGGAGGGGCTTTCTTT. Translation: CASSEPVLDRDGGAFF.

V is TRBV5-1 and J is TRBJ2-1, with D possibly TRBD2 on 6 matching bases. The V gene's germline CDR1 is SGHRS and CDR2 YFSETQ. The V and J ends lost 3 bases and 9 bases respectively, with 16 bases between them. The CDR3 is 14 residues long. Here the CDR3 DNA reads TGCGCCAGCAGCTCAGTAGCGTTGGAGGGTGAGCAGTTCTTC. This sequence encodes CASSSVALEGEQFF.

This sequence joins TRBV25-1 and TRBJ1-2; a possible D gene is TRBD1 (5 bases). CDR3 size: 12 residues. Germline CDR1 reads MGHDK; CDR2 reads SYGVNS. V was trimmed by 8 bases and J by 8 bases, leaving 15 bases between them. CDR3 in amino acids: CASFRGGEGYTF. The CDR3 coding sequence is TGTGCCAGCTTCCGGGGGGGGGAAGGCTACACCTTC.

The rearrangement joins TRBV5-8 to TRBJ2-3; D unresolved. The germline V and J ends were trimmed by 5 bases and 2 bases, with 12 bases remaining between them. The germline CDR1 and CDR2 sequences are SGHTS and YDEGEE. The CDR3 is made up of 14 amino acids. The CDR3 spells CASRRSRATDTQYF. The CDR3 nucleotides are TGTGCCAGCAGGCGAAGTCGGGCCACAGATACGCAGTATTTT.

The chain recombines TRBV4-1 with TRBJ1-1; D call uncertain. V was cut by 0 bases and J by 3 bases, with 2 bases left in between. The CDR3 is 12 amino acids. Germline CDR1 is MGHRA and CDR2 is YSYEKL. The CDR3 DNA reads TGCGCCAGCAGCCAAGAGGACACTGAAGCTTTCTTT. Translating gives CASSQEDTEAFF.

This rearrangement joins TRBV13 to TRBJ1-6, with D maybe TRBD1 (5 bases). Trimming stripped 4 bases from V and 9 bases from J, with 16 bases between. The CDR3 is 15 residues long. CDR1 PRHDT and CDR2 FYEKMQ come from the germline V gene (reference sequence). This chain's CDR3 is CASSSEAGLTSPLHF. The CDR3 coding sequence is TGTGCCAGCAGCTCCGAGGCAGGGCTTACTTCACCCCTCCACTTT.

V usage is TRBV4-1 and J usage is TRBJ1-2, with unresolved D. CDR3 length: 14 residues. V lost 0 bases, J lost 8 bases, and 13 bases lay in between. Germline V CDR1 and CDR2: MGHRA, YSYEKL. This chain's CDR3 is CASSQEERAAGYTF. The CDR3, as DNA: TGCGCCAGCAGCCAAGAAGAGAGGGCGGCGGGCTACACCTTC.

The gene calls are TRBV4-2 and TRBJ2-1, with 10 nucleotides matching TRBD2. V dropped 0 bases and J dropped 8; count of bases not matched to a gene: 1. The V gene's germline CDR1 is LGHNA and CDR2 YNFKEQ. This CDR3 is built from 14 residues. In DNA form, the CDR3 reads TGTGCCAGCAGCCAAGAAACTAGCGGGGATGAGCAGTTCTTC. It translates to CASSQETSGDEQFF.

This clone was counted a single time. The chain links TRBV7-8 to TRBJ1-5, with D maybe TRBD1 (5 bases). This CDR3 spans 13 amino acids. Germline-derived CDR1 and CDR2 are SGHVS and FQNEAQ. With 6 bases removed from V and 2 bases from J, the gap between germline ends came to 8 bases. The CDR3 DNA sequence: TGTGCCAGCAGTGAGGGGCGCAATCAGCCCCAGCATTTT. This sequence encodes CASSEGRNQPQHF.

The CDR3 protein is CASSLLRDTGELFF. Written as DNA, the CDR3 is TGTGCCAGCAGCTTATTGCGGGATACCGGGGAGCTGTTTTTT. V usage is TRBV7-3 and J usage is TRBJ2-2; D possibly corresponds to TRBD2 (6 bases). The germline gives CDR1 SGHTA, CDR2 FQGTGA. The length of the CDR3 is 14 residues. The V end was cut by 2 bases, the J end by 5 bases, with 9 bases between.

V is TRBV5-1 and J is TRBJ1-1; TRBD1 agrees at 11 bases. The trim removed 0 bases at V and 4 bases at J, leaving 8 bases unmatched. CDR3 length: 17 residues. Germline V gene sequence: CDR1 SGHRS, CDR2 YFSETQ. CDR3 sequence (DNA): TGCGCCAGCAGCTTGGACTGGACAGGGGGCGCCGGCACTGAAGCTTTCTTT. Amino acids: CASSLDWTGGAGTEAFF.

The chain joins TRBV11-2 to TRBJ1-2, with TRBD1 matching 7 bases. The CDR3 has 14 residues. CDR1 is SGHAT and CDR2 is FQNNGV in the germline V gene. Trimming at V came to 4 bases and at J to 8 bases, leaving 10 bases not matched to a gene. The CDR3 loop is CASSSDLQGSGYTF. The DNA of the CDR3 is TGTGCCAGCAGCTCCGATTTACAGGGGTCAGGCTACACCTTC.

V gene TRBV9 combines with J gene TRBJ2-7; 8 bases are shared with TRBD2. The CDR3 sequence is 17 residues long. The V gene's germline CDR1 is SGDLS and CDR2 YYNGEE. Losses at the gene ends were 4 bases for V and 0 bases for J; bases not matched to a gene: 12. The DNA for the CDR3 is TGTGCCAGCAGCACCGCCATACCGGGACTAGGCTCCTACGAGCAGTACTTC. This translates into CASSTAIPGLGSYEQYF. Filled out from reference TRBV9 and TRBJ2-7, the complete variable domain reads DSGVTQTPKHLITATGQRVTLRCSPRSGDLSVYWYQQSLDQGLQFLIQYYNGEERAKGNILERFSAQQFPDLHSELNLSSLELGDSALYFCASSTAIPGLGSYEQYFGPGTRLTVT.

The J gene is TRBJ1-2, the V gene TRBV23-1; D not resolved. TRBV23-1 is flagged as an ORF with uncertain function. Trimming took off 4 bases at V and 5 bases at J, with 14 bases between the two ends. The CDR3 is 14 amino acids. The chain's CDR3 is CASSPRDARYGYTF. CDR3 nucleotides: TGCGCCAGCAGTCCTCGGGATGCGAGGTATGGCTACACCTTC.

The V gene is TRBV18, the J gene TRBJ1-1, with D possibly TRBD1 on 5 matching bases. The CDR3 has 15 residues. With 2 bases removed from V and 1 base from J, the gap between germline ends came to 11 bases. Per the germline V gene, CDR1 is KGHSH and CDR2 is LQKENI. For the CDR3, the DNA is TGTGCCAGCTCACCAAGGACACGGTGGAACACTGAAGCTTTCTTT. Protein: CASSPRTRWNTEAFF.

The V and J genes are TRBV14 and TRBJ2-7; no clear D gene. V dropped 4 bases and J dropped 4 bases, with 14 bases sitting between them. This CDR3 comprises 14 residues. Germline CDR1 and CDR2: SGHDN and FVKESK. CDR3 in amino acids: CASSRTYAYYEQYF. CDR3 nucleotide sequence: TGTGCCAGCAGCCGAACTTATGCTTATTACGAGCAGTACTTC.

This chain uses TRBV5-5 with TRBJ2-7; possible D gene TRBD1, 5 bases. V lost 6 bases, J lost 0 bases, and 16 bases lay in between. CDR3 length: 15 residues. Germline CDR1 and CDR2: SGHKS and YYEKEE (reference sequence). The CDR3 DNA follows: TGTGCCAGCACCCCGACAGAATCCGTCTCCTACGAGCAGTACTTC. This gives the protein CASTPTESVSYEQYF. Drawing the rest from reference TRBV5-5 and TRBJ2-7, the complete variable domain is DAGVTQSPTHLIKTRGQQVTLRCSPISGHKSVSWYQQVLGQGPQFIFQYYEKEERGRGNFPDRFSARQFPNYSSELNVNALLLGDSALYLCASTPTESVSYEQYFGPGTRLTVT.

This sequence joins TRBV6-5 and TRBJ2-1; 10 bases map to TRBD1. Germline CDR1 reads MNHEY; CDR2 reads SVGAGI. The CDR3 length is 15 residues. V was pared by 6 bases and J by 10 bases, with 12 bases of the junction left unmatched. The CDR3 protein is CASSLGDRGFREQFF. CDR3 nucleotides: TGTGCCAGCAGCTTAGGGGACAGGGGATTCCGGGAGCAGTTCTTC.